The TCR beta chain described here comes from a study of CXCR3-negative and CXCR3-positive naive CD8 T cells. Libraries were UMI-labeled 5' RACE TRB cDNA. Following a re-call of the 5' RACE reads, TCRdb has one entry per CDR3 protein and lacks DNA. The sample spans tens of thousands of distinct CDR3 sequences; the ten largest clones claim approximately 1.4%. Per germline, CDR1 MGHRA and CDR2 YSYEKL. The length of the CDR3 is 14 residues. This sequence was found in a human donor in good health. Some clones in this sample may be carry-over from other donors' samples. This rearrangement joins TRBV4-1 to TRBJ2-7. Material for sequencing was naive CXCR3- CD8+ T cells from blood. As to subset: CD45RO-CCR7+CD27+CD95- naive CD8+ T cells lacking CXCR3 (TNR3-). The CDR3: CASSQRIETYEQYF.